This T cell receptor beta chain comes out of a study of shared T cell receptors in the human thymus (dated by TCRdb to about 2021). Background for the entire study: The study examined how self-reactive, shared T-cell receptor alpha chains are generated in the human thymus.

Library preparation was by the immunoSEQ multiplex PCR assay. TCRdb limited this immuneACCESS table to in-frame rearrangements with V and J called. A share of clones is missing; checked studies link under half to unresolved V genes, and the rest is unexplained. A total of some 660,000 clones appear in this sample, over 75% of them only once. Roughly 0.0087% of the sample lies in the top ten. From the cysteine through the phenylalanine, the CDR3 covers 16 amino acids. Of all the DNA, just the CDR3 is kept, 48 bases in frame from base 1. Trimming takes 1 base from V and 5 bases from J, and the germline ends sit 17 bases apart. According to the germline V gene (reference sequence), CDR1 reads LNHDA and CDR2 reads SQIVND. Of note for this clone: This receptor's antigen is unknown. No much larger clone is present one base from it, and per-base qualities are unavailable.

This same sample was also taken into another study, of human thymus T cells. The second source states: Donors were immunologically healthy infants undergoing open corrective cardiac surgery for congenital heart defects in Finland. Thymus tissue was obtained as surgical resects removed during corrective cardiac surgery. Usage of V and J gene segments appeared to be biased in both the thymic and the peripheral blood repertoires. According to the related research, thymic TCR repertoires were highly overlapping among unrelated individuals. The study described the TCR alpha and beta repertoires in eight or nine infant thymus samples and a few matching peripheral blood samples. The cohort included about 6 male and a couple of female infants, with donor ages spanning 7 to 244 days. After being mechanically released from the tissue, thymocytes were kept at -70 degrees C in pellets of roughly 9.5-31 million cells. A QIAsymphony instrument was used to extract genomic DNA from the frozen cell pellets. Using the immunoSEQ multiplex PCR assay, the TCRB and TCRAD loci were amplified from a standardized quantity of quality-controlled genomic DNA. The amplicons spanned the V(D)J region and were long enough to cover the CDR3 and allow V and J genes to be identified. Through the commercial immunoSEQ service, the amplicons were sequenced on an Illumina platform. Primer bias and sequencing errors were corrected as previously described, and TCRAD and TCRB definitions were based on the IMGT database. The repertoires were analysed using immunoSEQ Analyzer 3.0 and VDJTools for basic statistics, V/J segment usage, diversity estimates, rarefaction and pairwise overlap. To estimate diversity, the Chao1, ChaoE, Efron-Thisted, Shannon and inverse Simpson indices were applied, and diversity was also estimated on datasets down-sampled to the smallest sample. Repertoire overlap used strict matching of CDR3 nucleotide sequence, V gene and J gene, with Jaccard-based multidimensional scaling clustering. On average, thymus samples yielded about 810,000 unique TCRB clonotypes, whereas blood samples yielded some 92,000.

The sequence came from a boy in the first two years of life with a congenital heart defect. Donor details come from another sample of the same person, matched by shared clones. Recombination connected TRBV19 to TRBJ1-1; the D gene assignment is ambiguous. The specimen sequenced was thymocytes. The nucleotides read TGTGCCAGTAGTATAGGCGGTCCTGTTTCGGGGACTGAAGCTTTCTTT. It is translated as CASSIGGPVSGTEAFF.